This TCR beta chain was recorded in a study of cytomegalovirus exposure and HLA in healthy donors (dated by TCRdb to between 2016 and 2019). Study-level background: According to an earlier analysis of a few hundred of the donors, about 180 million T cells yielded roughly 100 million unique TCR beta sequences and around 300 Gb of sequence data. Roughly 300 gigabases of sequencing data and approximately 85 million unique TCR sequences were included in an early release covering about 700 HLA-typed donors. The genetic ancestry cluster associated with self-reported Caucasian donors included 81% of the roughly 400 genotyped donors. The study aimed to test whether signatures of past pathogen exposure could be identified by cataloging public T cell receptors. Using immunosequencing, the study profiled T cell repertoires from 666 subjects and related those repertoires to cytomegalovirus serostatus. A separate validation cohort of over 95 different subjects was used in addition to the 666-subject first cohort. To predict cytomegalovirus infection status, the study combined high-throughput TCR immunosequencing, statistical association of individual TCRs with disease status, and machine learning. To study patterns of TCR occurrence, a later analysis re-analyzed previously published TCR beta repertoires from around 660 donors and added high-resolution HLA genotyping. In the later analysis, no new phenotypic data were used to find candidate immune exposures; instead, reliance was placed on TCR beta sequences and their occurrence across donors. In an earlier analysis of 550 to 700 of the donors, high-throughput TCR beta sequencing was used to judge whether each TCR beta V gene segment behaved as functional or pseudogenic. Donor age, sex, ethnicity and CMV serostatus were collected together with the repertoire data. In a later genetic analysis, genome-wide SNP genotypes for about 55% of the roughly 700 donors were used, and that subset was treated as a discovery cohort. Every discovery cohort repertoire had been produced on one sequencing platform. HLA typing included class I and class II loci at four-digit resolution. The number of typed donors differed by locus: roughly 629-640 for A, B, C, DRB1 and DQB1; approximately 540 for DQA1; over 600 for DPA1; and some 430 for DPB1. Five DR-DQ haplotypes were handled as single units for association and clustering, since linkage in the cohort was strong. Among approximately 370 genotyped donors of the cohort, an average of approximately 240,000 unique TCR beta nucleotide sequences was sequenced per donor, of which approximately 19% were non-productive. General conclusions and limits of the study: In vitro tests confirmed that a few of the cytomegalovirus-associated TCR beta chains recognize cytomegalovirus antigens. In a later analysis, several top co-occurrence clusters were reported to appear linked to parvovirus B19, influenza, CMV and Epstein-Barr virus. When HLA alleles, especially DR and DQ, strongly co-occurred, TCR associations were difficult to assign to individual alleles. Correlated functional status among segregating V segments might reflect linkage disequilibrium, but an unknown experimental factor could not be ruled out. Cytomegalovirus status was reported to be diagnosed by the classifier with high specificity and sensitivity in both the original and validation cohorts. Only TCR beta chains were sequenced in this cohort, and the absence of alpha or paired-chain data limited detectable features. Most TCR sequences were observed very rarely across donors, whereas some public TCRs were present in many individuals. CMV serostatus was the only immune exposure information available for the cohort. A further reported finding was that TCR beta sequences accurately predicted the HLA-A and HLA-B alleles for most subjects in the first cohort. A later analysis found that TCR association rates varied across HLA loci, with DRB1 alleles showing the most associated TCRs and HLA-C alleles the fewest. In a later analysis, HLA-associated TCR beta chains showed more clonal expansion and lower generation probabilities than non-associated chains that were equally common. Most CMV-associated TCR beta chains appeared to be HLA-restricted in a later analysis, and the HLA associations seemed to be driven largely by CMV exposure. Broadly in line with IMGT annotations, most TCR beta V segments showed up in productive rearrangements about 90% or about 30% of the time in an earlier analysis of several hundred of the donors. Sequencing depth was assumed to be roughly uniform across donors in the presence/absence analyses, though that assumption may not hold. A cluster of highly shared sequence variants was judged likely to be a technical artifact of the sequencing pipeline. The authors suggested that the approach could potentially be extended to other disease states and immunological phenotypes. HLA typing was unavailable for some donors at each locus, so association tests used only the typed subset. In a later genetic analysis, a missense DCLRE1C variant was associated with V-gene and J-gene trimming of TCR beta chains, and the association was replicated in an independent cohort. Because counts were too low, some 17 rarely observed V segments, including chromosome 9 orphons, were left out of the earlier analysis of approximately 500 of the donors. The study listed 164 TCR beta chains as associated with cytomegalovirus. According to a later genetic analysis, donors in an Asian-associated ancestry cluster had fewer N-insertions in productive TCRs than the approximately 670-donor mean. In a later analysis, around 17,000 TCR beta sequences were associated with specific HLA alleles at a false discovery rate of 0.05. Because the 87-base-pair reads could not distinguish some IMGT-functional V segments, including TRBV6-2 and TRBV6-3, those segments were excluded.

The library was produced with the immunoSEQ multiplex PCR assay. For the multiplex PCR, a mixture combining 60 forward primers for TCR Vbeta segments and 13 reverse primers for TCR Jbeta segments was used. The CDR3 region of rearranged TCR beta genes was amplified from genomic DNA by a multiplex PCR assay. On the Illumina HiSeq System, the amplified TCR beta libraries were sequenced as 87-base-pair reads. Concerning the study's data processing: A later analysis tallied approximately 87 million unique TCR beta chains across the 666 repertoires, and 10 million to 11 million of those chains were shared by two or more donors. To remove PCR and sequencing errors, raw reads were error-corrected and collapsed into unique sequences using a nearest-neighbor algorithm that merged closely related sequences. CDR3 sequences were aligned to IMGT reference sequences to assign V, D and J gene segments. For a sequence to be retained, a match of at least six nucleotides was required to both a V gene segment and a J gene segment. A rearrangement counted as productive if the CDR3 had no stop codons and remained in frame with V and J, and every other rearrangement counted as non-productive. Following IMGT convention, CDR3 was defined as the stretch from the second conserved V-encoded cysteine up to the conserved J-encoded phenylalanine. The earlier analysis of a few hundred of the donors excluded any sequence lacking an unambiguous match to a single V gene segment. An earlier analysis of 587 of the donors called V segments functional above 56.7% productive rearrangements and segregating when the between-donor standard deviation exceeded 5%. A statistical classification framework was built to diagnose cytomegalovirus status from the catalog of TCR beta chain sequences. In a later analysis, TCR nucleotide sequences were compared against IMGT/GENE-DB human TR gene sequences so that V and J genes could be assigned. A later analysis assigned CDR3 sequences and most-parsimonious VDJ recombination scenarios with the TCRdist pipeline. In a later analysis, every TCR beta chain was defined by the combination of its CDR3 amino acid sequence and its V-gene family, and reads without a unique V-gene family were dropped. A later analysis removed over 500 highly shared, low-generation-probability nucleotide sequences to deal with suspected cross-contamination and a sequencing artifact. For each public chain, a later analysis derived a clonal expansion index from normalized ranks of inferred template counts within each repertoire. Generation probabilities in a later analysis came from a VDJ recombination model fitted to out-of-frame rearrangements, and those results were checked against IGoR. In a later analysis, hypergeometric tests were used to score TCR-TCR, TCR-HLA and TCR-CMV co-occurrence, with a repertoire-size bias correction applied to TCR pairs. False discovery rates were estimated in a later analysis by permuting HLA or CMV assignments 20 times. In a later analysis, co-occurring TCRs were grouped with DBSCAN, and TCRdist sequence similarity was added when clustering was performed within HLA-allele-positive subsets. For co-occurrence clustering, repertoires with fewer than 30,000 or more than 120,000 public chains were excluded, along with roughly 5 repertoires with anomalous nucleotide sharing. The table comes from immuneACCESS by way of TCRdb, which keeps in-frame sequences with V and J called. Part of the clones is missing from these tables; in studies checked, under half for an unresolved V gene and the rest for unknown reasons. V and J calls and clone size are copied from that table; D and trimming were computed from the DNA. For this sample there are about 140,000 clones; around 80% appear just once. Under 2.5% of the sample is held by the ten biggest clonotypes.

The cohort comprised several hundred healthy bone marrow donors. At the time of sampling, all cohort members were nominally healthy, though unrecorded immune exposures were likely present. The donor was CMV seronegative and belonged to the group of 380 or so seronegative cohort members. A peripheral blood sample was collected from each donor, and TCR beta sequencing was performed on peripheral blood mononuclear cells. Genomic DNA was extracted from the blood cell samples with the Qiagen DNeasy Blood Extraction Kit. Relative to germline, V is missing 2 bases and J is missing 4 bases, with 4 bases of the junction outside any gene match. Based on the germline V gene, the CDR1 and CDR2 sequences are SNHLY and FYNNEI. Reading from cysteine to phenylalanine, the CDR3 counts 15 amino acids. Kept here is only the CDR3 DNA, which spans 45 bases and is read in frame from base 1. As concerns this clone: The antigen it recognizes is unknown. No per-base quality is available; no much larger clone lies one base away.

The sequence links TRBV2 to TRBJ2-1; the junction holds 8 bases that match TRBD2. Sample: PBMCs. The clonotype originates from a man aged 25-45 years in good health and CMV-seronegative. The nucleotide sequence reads TGTGCCAGCAGTGAAACTAGCGGAGTATACAATGAGCAGTTCTTC. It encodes CASSETSGVYNEQFF.